Included here is one T cell receptor beta chain sequence, with context. The antigen is not known. Use of 60 Vbeta and 13 Jbeta primers characterized the PCR. Profiled with immunoSEQ multiplex PCR; TCRdb holds only in-frame clones, not every one. Of some 240,000 clones listed, about 72% are singletons. The data derive from a study of cytomegalovirus exposure and HLA in healthy donors. The study, taken as a whole, reports: TCR association rates varied by HLA locus in a later analysis, with DRB1 highest and HLA-C lowest. In an earlier analysis, productive rearrangement rates for most beta V segments clustered near 87% or 30%. An apparent linkage of common viral pathogens to several of the most significant clusters emerged in a later analysis.

Donors consisted of healthy bone marrow donors. The CDR3 is 16 amino acids. V lost 0 bases, J lost 4 bases, and 16 bases lay in between. Germline lookup yields CDR1 SGDLS and CDR2 YYNGEE. The chain employs TRBV9 and TRBJ1-1; weak D call: TRBD1 (6 bases). Sequenced input: PBMCs. The sequence came from a male donor in good health and CMV-seronegative. The CDR3, as DNA: TGTGCCAGCAGCGTAGTCAGTCAAGGGGGGGCCACTGAAGCTTTCTTT. It codes for CASSVVSQGGATEAFF.